In this sample, the clone carrying this T cell receptor (beta chain) turned up once. Only in-frame clones appear in the TCRdb table, and some are missing; sequencing was by immunoSEQ multiplex PCR. The table shows 45,000 or so clones, with roughly 86% occurring only once. The data stem from a study of blood T cell repertoires in COVID-19. The overall study: Sources were T cells, B-cell-depleted T cells, or PBMCs; the material itself was cDNA or gDNA.

What was sequenced was peripheral blood. This TCR was sampled from a woman between 55 and 75 years old with acute or convalescent COVID-19.

CDR3: CSARRGYGYTF. Written as DNA, the CDR3 is TGCAGTGCGCGCAGGGGCTATGGCTACACCTTC. This chain uses TRBV20-1 with TRBJ1-2; D perhaps matches TRBD1 (6 bases). The germline gives CDR1 DFQATT, CDR2 SNEGSKA (reference sequence). Between the trimmed V and J ends, which lost 6 bases and 4 bases, there was a span of 9 bases. This CDR3 has 11 residues.